Listed here are 21 T cell receptor beta chains from one sample, sequenced in a study of blood T cells in healthy people across ages. Then a second PCR, running roughly 7 to 11 cycles, was carried out with a sample-barcoded 5' primer and a J-beta primer mix. In TCRdb, the 5' RACE reads were re-called with MiXCR into one record per CDR3 protein. The sample gives about 1.4 million distinct CDR3 sequences, approximately 63% of which show up once; 5.5% to 8% is in the top ten. Sequenced material: blood. The source is a man aged 18 to 35 in good health.

In regard to this clonotype: A much larger clone differs by one base, so this may be a read error. The chain has TRBV7-9 and TRBJ2-7; D is unresolved. The CDR3 runs 13 residues. CDR1 is SEHNR and CDR2 is FQNEAQ in the germline V gene (reference sequence). The CDR3 DNA reads TGTGCCGGCAGTACGGGTCCAACCTACGAGCAGTACTTC. It is translated as CAGSTGPTYEQYF.

The CDR3 coding sequence is TGTGCCAGCGGAGCTCGACAGGCTCCGTACTTC. It is translated as CASGARQAPYF. The chain uses TRBV28 and TRBJ2-7, with D perhaps TRBD1 (6 bases). The CDR3 is 11 residues long. CDR1 MDHEN and CDR2 SYDVKM come from the germline V gene. V shed 8 bases and J shed 12 bases, with 17 bases lying between them.

This clonotype has a handful of counts. The chain is built from TRBV5-1 and TRBJ2-4; 7 bases align to TRBD2. J gave up 10 bases and V 5 bases, and 18 bases lay outside the gene matches. CDR1 and CDR2 from the germline V gene are SGHRS and YFSETQ. There are 16 residues in the CDR3. The DNA of the CDR3 is TGCGCCAGCAGTTACCCGTCTAGCGCGGGAGAGAGGATTCAGTACTTC. As protein: CASSYPSSAGERIQYF.

The rearrangement links TRBV12-3 or TRBV12-4 to TRBJ1-6, with D tentatively TRBD1 (5 bases). V lost 3 bases and J 5 bases, leaving 5 bases between the germline ends. The CDR3 is 13 residues long. This chain's CDR3 is CASSLTDNSPLHF. The CDR3 DNA follows: TGTGCCAGCAGTTTGACAGATAATTCACCCCTCCACTTT.

V gene TRBV20-1 combines with J gene TRBJ2-7; no firm D call. This CDR3 contains 13 residues. Trimming stripped 4 bases from V and 0 bases from J, with 10 bases between. Germline-derived CDR1 and CDR2 are DFQATT and SNEGSKA (reference sequence). CDR3 residues: CSATDLASYEQYF. CDR3 in DNA: TGCAGTGCTACAGACTTAGCCTCCTACGAGCAGTACTTC.

Details on this clonotype: One junction end does not reproduce the germline sequence, and a read error may be involved. The chain is built from TRBV7-8 and TRBJ2-7; D call uncertain. Germline V gene sequence: CDR1 SGHVS, CDR2 FQNEAQ. This CDR3 is 15 amino acids long. The CDR3: CVSSLLNPTRREQYF. The CDR3 coding sequence is TGTGTCAGCAGCTTACTGAACCCGACGAGGCGGGAGCAGTACTTC. The full variable domain, in which reference TRBV7-8 and TRBJ2-7 provide the parts outside the CDR3, is GAGVSQSPRYKVAKRGQDVALRCDPISGHVSLFWYQQALGQGPEFLTYFQNEAQLDKSGLPSDRFFAERPEGSVSTLKIQRTQQEDSAVYLCVSSLLNPTRREQYFGPGTRLTVT.

A single count supports this clonotype. This sequence joins TRBV20-1 and TRBJ2-7; no firm D call. Trimming cost V 3 bases and J 3 bases, with 15 bases left between them. The CDR3 spans 14 residues. Germline CDR1 reads DFQATT; CDR2 reads SNEGSKA (reference sequence). The CDR3 spells CSASAPALGYEQYF. CDR3 sequence (DNA): TGCAGTGCTAGCGCCCCGGCTCTCGGCTACGAGCAGTACTTC.

The sample holds a few counts of this clonotype. This sequence joins TRBV6-1 and TRBJ2-5; 9 bases line up with TRBD1. The DNA end favors TRBJ2-7, so the J call may be wrong. The CDR3 consists of 14 residues. Germline CDR1 is MNHNS and CDR2 is SASEGT. CDR3 in amino acids: CASSEPGQGFEQYF. The DNA of the CDR3 is TGTGCCAGCAGTGAACCGGGACAGGGATTCGAGCAGTACTTC.

V usage is TRBV6-6 and J usage is TRBJ2-3; D not certain. This CDR3 spans 13 amino acids. Germline-derived CDR1 and CDR2 are MNHNY and SVGAGI (reference sequence). V was trimmed by 11 bases and J by 2 bases, leaving 14 bases between them. CDR3 in DNA: TGTGCCGCCCTCCGGAGAAACACAGATACGCAGTATTTT. Protein sequence: CAALRRNTDTQYF.

The genes are TRBV4-3 and TRBJ2-3; TRBD1 or TRBD2 may be the D gene (5 bases each). Germline assignment: CDR1 LGHNA and CDR2 YSLEER. V gave up 0 bases and J gave up 1 base, with 11 bases separating them. The CDR3 has 16 residues. CDR3 sequence (DNA): TGCGCCAGCAGCCAAGATCGGGACGATCGCACAGATACGCAGTATTTT. It yields the protein CASSQDRDDRTDTQYF.

This chain joins TRBV13 and TRBJ2-3, with TRBD2 identical over 15 bases. This CDR3 is 18 amino acids long. In germline, CDR1 is PRHDT, CDR2 FYEKMQ (reference sequence). V was pared by 5 bases and J by 6 bases, with 12 bases of the junction left unmatched. The CDR3 region has the DNA TGTGCCAGCAGCCCCAGGACTAGCGGGAGGGCCTCAGCCGATACGCAGTATTTT. Translated, it gives CASSPRTSGRASADTQYF. Based on the CDR3 plus reference TRBV13 and TRBJ2-3, the full variable domain is AAGVIQSPRHLIKEKRETATLKCYPIPRHDTVYWYQQGPGQDPQFLISFYEKMQSDKGSIPDRFSAQQFSDYHSELNMSSLELGDSALYFCASSPRTSGRASADTQYFGPGTRLTVL.

The chain joins TRBV7-2 to TRBJ2-1; D possibly corresponds to TRBD2 (5 bases). Germline CDR1 is SGHTA and CDR2 is FQGNSA. V was shortened by 0 bases and J by 3 bases, with 12 bases between the two germline ends. The CDR3 spans 16 residues. The CDR3: CASSLAGMRVYNEQFF. The DNA of the CDR3 is TGTGCCAGCAGCTTAGCGGGCATGAGGGTCTACAATGAGCAGTTCTTC.

This sequence joins TRBV21-1 and TRBJ2-4. TRBV21-1 is a known pseudogene. This CDR3 has 16 residues. In nucleotides, the CDR3 is TGTGCCAGCAGCAAAGTGGTAGGGCTAGCCAAAAACATTCAGTACTTC. This sequence encodes CASSKVVGLAKNIQYF.

The chain couples TRBV6-6 to TRBJ1-2; a possible D gene is TRBD1 (6 bases). Germline CDR1 reads MNHNY; CDR2 reads SVGAGI (reference sequence). The CDR3 is 11 residues long. The V and J ends lost 6 bases and 12 bases respectively, with 14 bases between them. The CDR3 DNA reads as TGTGCCAGCAGCCCCGGGACAAAGGACACCTTC. It specifies CASSPGTKDTF.

This chain uses TRBV9 with TRBJ1-2; D call uncertain. Germline V lookup: CDR1 SGDLS, CDR2 YYNGEE. This CDR3 has 14 amino acids. V was clipped by 0 bases and J by 7 bases, with 13 bases between them. The CDR3 protein is CASSVASSGRGYTF. Here the CDR3 DNA reads TGTGCCAGCAGCGTAGCGTCCAGTGGACGTGGCTACACCTTC.

V gene TRBV6-2 or TRBV6-3 combines with J gene TRBJ2-1; D might be TRBD1 (5 bases). This CDR3 has 15 amino acids. The V gene lost 6 bases and the J gene lost 2 bases, with 14 bases spanning the gap. Germline CDR1 and CDR2: MNHEY and SVGEGT. This chain's CDR3 is CASSSQAPTYNEQFF. For the CDR3, the DNA is TGTGCCAGCAGCTCACAGGCGCCGACCTACAATGAGCAGTTCTTC.

The chain joins TRBV29-1 to TRBJ2-4; D unclear. The tail of the sequence fits TRBJ2-7 better, so the J call may be wrong. Germline V gene lookup returns CDR1 SQVTM and CDR2 ANQGSEA. The CDR3 runs to 13 residues. Written as DNA, the CDR3 is TGCAGCGTTGAAGATGGCCTTACATACGAGCAGTACTTC. Translated: CSVEDGLTYEQYF.

In this sample, this clonotype turned up a few times. CDR3 DNA sequence: TGCAGCGCCCTCGTAGGGCCGAGTTACAATGAGCAGTTCTTC. Its translation: CSALVGPSYNEQFF. The chain uses TRBV29-1 and TRBJ2-1; D gene unclear. V lost 7 bases to trimming and J lost 4 bases, with 17 bases between them. Looked up from germline, CDR1 is SQVTM and CDR2 is ANQGSEA. The CDR3 runs to 14 residues.

On this clonotype: A read error may account for a junction end that differs from germline. V usage is TRBV29-1 and J usage is TRBJ2-2; perhaps TRBD1 as D (5 bases). CDR3 length equals 12 residues. The germline V gene encodes CDR1 SQVTM and CDR2 ANQGSEA. CDR3 sequence (DNA): TGCAGCGGGGGCCGGAACGCCGGGGAGCTGTTTTTT. Its translation is CSGGRNAGELFF.

This clonotype was recorded only once. The chain links TRBV7-6 to TRBJ2-5; D remains unclear. Trimming shortened V by 6 bases and J by 1 base, and 12 bases separated the two germline ends. Germline assignment: CDR1 SGHVS and CDR2 FNYEAQ. This CDR3 is 14 amino acids long. In DNA form, the CDR3 reads TGTGCCAGCAGTTTATACGCCGCCCAAGAGACCCAGTACTTC. The encoded protein is CASSLYAAQETQYF.

This chain joins TRBV6-1 and TRBJ2-1, with D perhaps matching TRBD1 (5 bases). Near its end, the DNA agrees better with TRBJ2-7, so the J call may be wrong. The CDR3 has 14 residues. Germline lookup yields CDR1 MNHNS and CDR2 SASEGT. CDR3 residues: CASSRSPADNEQYF. As DNA, the CDR3 is TGTGCCAGCAGCCGGTCCCCGGCGGACAATGAGCAGTACTTC.